This TCR beta chain was identified in a study of T cell responses to AZD1222 COVID-19 vaccine. At the level of the study: Investigators merged groups given second doses at roughly 4 or roughly 12 weeks. The study, taken as a whole, reports: Baseline testing showed seropositivity in only six or seven AZD1222 recipients. None of the repertoires were sampled until the peak T cell response had passed.

For this clone: Its target is unknown.

Germline loops: CDR1 SGHTS, CDR2 YDEGEE. The V end lost 0 bases, the J end lost 3 bases, and 10 bases lay between the germline ends. The CDR3 is 15 amino acids. Profiling relied on immunoSEQ multiplex PCR, and the TCRdb table lists in-frame clones only, not all of them. The sample records roughly 160,000 clones, roughly 90% being singletons. The sequence was collected from an adult in good health. The V and J genes are TRBV5-8 and TRBJ1-3; D is uncertain. The starting material was peripheral blood, obtained on day 0 of AZD1222 vaccination. The CDR3 DNA is TGTGCCAGCAGCTTGGAGTGGAGTGGTGGAAACACCATATATTTT. It yields the protein CASSLEWSGGNTIYF. The complete variable domain, with remaining parts taken from reference TRBV5-8 and TRBJ1-3, reads EAGVTQSPTHLIKTRGQQATLRCSPISGHTSVYWYQQALGLGLQFLLWYDEGEERNRGNFPPRFSGRQFPNYSSELNVNALELEDSALYLCASSLEWSGGNTIYFGEGSWLTVV.